Following are 20 T cell receptor beta chains from one sample sequenced in a study of blood T cells in healthy people across ages. Next came a second PCR, run for about 6 to 12 cycles, which used a sample-barcoded 5' primer along with a J-beta primer mix. One entry per CDR3 protein results from TCRdb running MiXCR on the 5' RACE reads. The sample includes 550,000 to 700,000 distinct CDR3 sequences, approximately 30% seen only once; the top ten take around 20%. The source material was blood. These receptor sequences come from an older woman in good health.

This chain uses TRBV7-8 with TRBJ1-3; no firm D call. The germline V and J ends were trimmed by 1 base and 4 bases, with 17 bases remaining between them. Germline lookup yields CDR1 SGHVS and CDR2 FQNEAQ. The CDR3 spans 17 residues. DNA for the CDR3: TGTGCCAGCAGCTTAGTCACAAATCCCTCAAGAGGAAACACCATATATTTT. Its protein product is CASSLVTNPSRGNTIYF.

The V gene is TRBV4-2, the J gene TRBJ1-4, with 9 bases identical to TRBD1. Per the germline V gene, CDR1 is LGHNA and CDR2 is YNFKEQ. J gave up 4 bases and V 3 bases, and 9 bases lay outside the gene matches. The CDR3 length is 17 residues. CDR3 coding DNA: TGTGCCAGCAGCCAGGAGACAGGGGGTTCGGGTAATGAAAAACTGTTTTTT. It codes for CASSQETGGSGNEKLFF.

The sample holds a few counts of this clonotype. The chain links TRBV3-1 to TRBJ2-7; 8 bases map to TRBD1. Germline V lookup: CDR1 LGHDT, CDR2 YNNKEL (reference sequence). The V and J ends lost 4 bases and 7 bases, in that order; junction bases with no gene match: 12. The CDR3 is made up of 15 amino acids. Written as DNA, the CDR3 is TGTGCCAGCAGCCCCCCAGGACAGGGTTTGCGAGAGCAGTACTTC. As protein: CASSPPGQGLREQYF.

The chain is built from TRBV5-1 and TRBJ2-5; D is perhaps TRBD2 (6 bases). V lost 0 bases and J 4 bases, leaving 16 bases between the germline ends. This CDR3 comprises 16 residues. Germline V gene data show CDR1 as SGHRS and CDR2 as YFSETQ. In DNA, the CDR3 is TGCGCCAGCAGCTTGGGAGGCCGGGGGATCGGAGAGACCCAGTACTTC. Its translation is CASSLGGRGIGETQYF.

This clonotype was counted only a few times. The V gene is TRBV7-2, the J gene TRBJ1-6, with D perhaps matching TRBD1 (5 bases). V lost 5 bases, J lost 10 bases, and 15 bases lay in between. This CDR3 is built from 14 residues. CDR1 is SGHTA, CDR2 FQGNSA, per germline. CDR3 protein: CASSPTGGRSPLHF. DNA of the CDR3: TGTGCCAGCAGCCCGACCGGGGGTCGATCACCCCTCCACTTT.

The V and J genes are TRBV14 and TRBJ1-1, with 7 bases aligning to TRBD1. The CDR3 is 17 amino acids. CDR1 is SGHDN, CDR2 FVKESK, per germline. V dropped 4 bases and J dropped 5; count of bases not matched to a gene: 16. The CDR3 DNA reads as TGTGCCAGCAGCCCAGGCCGGGACAGCAGTAAAGGGACTGAAGCTTTCTTT. Its translation: CASSPGRDSSKGTEAFF.

The chain links TRBV24-1 to TRBJ1-2; 7 nucleotides match TRBD1. This CDR3 region has 13 residues. V lost 6 bases and J lost 4; bases outside the gene matches: 4. Germline V gene lookup returns CDR1 KGHDR and CDR2 SFDVKD. The CDR3 sequence is CATSLGQPYGYTF. DNA of the CDR3: TGTGCCACCAGTCTGGGACAGCCCTATGGCTACACCTTC.

This clonotype was seen once. V is TRBV20-1 and J is TRBJ2-1; TRBD2 matches at 12 bases. V gave up 3 bases and J gave up 8 bases; unmatched junction bases: 8. Germline assignment: CDR1 DFQATT and CDR2 SNEGSKA (reference sequence). The CDR3 length is 15 residues. CDR3 sequence (DNA): TGCAGTGCTAGGAAACCTAGCGGGGGGGCCCATGAGCAGTTCTTC. Translated, it gives CSARKPSGGAHEQFF.

This clonotype was counted between two and nine times. J is TRBJ2-4 and V is TRBV4-2, with D possibly TRBD1 on 5 matching bases. Trimming cost V 5 bases and J 2 bases, with 13 bases left between them. CDR1 is LGHNA and CDR2 is YNFKEQ in the germline V gene. The CDR3 length is 15 residues. The CDR3 loop is CASSNSQGSKNIQYF. CDR3 DNA: TGTGCCAGCAGCAACTCTCAGGGATCCAAAAACATTCAGTACTTC.

This clonotype showed up just a few times. The chain employs TRBV4-1 and TRBJ2-3; no clear D. The CDR3 sequence is 13 residues long. Deletions cut 4 bases from V and 5 bases from J, with 10 bases between. Germline V gene sequence: CDR1 MGHRA, CDR2 YSYEKL. DNA for the CDR3: TGCGCCAGCAGCCCCGCGGTTGGAGATACGCAGTATTTT. Translating it yields CASSPAVGDTQYF.

In this sample, this clonotype turned up a few times. CDR3 DNA sequence: TGCAGTGCTAGAGATAGGGGGGGCAAGTCCCAGCATTTT. Translated, it gives CSARDRGGKSQHF. The chain employs TRBV20-1 and TRBJ1-5, with a weak D call TRBD1 (6 bases). V was cut by 0 bases and J by 11 bases, with 14 bases left in between. The germline CDR1 and CDR2 sequences are DFQATT and SNEGSKA (reference sequence). This CDR3 is 13 amino acids long.

This chain connects TRBV20-1 to TRBJ2-1; D may correspond to TRBD1 or TRBD2 (6 bases each). The germline V gene encodes CDR1 DFQATT and CDR2 SNEGSKA (reference sequence). This CDR3 contains 13 residues. With 4 bases removed from V and 6 bases from J, the gap between germline ends came to 13 bases. CDR3 amino acids: CSATPPGANEQFF. The CDR3, as DNA: TGCAGTGCTACCCCTCCGGGGGCCAATGAGCAGTTCTTC.

The table lists this clonotype with many counts. The gene calls are TRBV5-1 and TRBJ1-2; 8 bases map to TRBD1. In germline, CDR1 is SGHRS, CDR2 YFSETQ. CDR3 length equals 13 residues. Trimming removed 4 bases from V and 8 bases from J; junction bases left unmatched: 7. The CDR3 bases are TGCGCCAGCAGCGAAGACAGGGGAGGAGGCTACACCTTC. Translation gives CASSEDRGGGYTF.

V gene TRBV5-1 combines with J gene TRBJ2-7; 10 bases match TRBD1. Germline CDR1 SGHRS, CDR2 YFSETQ. V lost 7 bases, J lost 5 bases, and 9 bases stayed unmatched. The CDR3 sequence is 14 residues long. The CDR3 sequence: CASRPGQGLHEQYF. DNA of the CDR3: TGCGCCAGCCGTCCGGGACAGGGGCTCCACGAGCAGTACTTC.

The chain is built from TRBV4-3 and TRBJ2-3; 9 bases are a match to TRBD2. The CDR3 has 15 residues. CDR1 LGHNA and CDR2 YSLEER come from the germline V gene. Trimming took 2 bases from V and 8 from J; bases not matched to a gene: 8. DNA for the CDR3: TGCGCCAGCAGCCAACTAGCGGGGAAGGAGGGTACGCAGTATTTT. The encoded protein is CASSQLAGKEGTQYF.

The chain couples TRBV7-3 to TRBJ2-3; D is perhaps TRBD1 (6 bases). CDR3 length: 16 residues. Germline V gene data show CDR1 as SGHTA and CDR2 as FQGTGA. The ends were cut back, 6 bases at V and 0 bases at J, with 16 bases in the middle. The CDR3 loop reads CASSPGTLPSTDTQYF. CDR3 sequence (DNA): TGTGCCAGCAGTCCCGGGACATTGCCTAGCACAGATACGCAGTATTTT. The whole variable domain, filled in from reference TRBV7-3 and TRBJ2-3, reads GAGVSQTPSNKVTEKGKYVELRCDPISGHTALYWYRQSLGQGPEFLIYFQGTGAADDSGLPNDRFFAVRPEGSVSTLKIQRTERGDSAVYLCASSPGTLPSTDTQYFGPGTRLTVL.

This chain's CDR3 is CASSKDQPQHF. CDR3 DNA sequence: TGTGCCAGCAGTAAAGATCAGCCCCAGCATTTT. The gene calls are TRBV2 and TRBJ1-5, with D unresolved. This CDR3 contains 11 residues. The V and J ends lost 5 bases and 5 bases respectively, with 4 bases between them. Germline V lookup: CDR1 SNHLY, CDR2 FYNNEI.

For the CDR3, the DNA is TGTGCCAGCAGCTTTGACGCCCAATCCTACAATGAGCAGTTCTTC. As protein: CASSFDAQSYNEQFF. The rearrangement uses TRBV7-3 and TRBJ2-1, with D uncertain. The V end lost 3 bases, the J end lost 1 base, and 10 bases lay between the germline ends. The germline gives CDR1 SGHTA, CDR2 FQGTGA. The CDR3 covers 15 residues.

J is TRBJ1-2 and V is TRBV11-2; D possibly corresponds to TRBD1 (5 bases). Trimming removed 3 bases at V and 0 bases at J, with 14 bases between. Germline V CDR1 and CDR2: SGHAT, FQNNGV. This CDR3 contains 16 residues. The CDR3 loop is CASSFSGQQANYGYTF. The CDR3 coding sequence is TGTGCCAGCAGCTTTTCTGGACAACAGGCTAACTATGGCTACACCTTC.

The gene calls are TRBV6-6 and TRBJ2-7; D not certain. V lost 7 bases, J lost 7 bases, and 14 bases lay in between. Germline V CDR1 and CDR2: MNHNY, SVGAGI (reference sequence). This CDR3 is built from 12 residues. The CDR3 sequence is CASNPTLGEQYF. DNA of the CDR3: TGTGCCAGCAACCCTACGCTGGGGGAGCAGTACTTC.